Included here is one T cell receptor (beta chain) sequence, with context. The template was genomic DNA from peripheral blood, not RNA. This record belongs to a study of T cell repertoires in aging, cancer and after chemotherapy. Study overall: About 8.8 million TCR reads made up the full dataset.

Rearranged V-D-J TRB sequences were amplified with a mixed TRB-A/B primer pool. TCRdb itself ran the multiplex PCR reads through MiXCR, one entry per CDR3 protein. The table includes around 2,200 distinct CDR3 sequences, nearly 45% detected once. Sequencing input: blood. The source of this sequence is a human donor with a solid tumor.

CDR3 nucleotide sequence: TGTGCCTGTCGCGGGGGCCCCACCGGGGAGCTGTTTTTT. Protein sequence: CACRGGPTGELFF. This rearrangement joins TRBV30 to TRBJ2-2; D perhaps matches TRBD2 (7 bases). Looked up from germline, CDR1 is GTSNPN and CDR2 is SVGIG (reference sequence). CDR3 length equals 13 residues. V lost 6 bases and J 4 bases, leaving 12 bases between the germline ends. The complete variable domain, with remaining parts taken from reference TRBV30 and TRBJ2-2, reads SQTIHQWPATLVQPVGSPLSLECTVEGTSNPNLYWYRQAAGRGLQLLFYSVGIGQISSEVPQNLSASRPQDRQFILSSKKLLLSDSGFYLCACRGGPTGELFFGEGSRLTVL.